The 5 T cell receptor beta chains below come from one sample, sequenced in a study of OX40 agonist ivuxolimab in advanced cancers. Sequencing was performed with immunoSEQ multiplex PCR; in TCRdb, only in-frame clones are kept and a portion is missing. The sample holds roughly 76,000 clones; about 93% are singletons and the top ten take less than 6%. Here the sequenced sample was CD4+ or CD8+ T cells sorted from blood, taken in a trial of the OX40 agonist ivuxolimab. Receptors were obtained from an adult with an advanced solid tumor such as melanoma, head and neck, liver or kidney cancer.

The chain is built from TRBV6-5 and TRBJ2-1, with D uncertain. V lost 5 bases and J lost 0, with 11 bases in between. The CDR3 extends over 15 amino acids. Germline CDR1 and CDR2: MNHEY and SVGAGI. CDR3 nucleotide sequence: TGTGCCAGCAGTCCCCGACACACCTCCTACAATGAGCAGTTCTTC. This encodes CASSPRHTSYNEQFF.

The CDR3 nucleotides are TGTGCCAGCAGCCCCCTCGGAGTTCGACCAGACAATGAGCAGTTCTTC. Amino acid sequence: CASSPLGVRPDNEQFF. This chain joins TRBV7-9 and TRBJ2-1; D gene ambiguous. The CDR3 runs to 16 residues. CDR1 SEHNR and CDR2 FQNEAQ come from the germline V gene (reference sequence). The V end was cut by 5 bases, the J end by 5 bases, with 19 bases between.

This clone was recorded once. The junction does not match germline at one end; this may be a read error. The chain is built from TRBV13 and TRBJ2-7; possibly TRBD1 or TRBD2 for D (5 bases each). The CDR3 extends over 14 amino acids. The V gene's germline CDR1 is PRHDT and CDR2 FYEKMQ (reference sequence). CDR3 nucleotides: TGTGCCAGCAGCCTAGGACTGAGGGGTTACGAGCAGTACTTC. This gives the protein CASSLGLRGYEQYF.

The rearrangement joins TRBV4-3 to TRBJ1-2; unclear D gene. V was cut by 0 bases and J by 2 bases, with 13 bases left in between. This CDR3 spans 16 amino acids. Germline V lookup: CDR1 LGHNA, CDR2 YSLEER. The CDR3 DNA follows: TGCGCCAGCAGCCAAGATGTCGGGCGATCCAACTATGGCTACACCTTC. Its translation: CASSQDVGRSNYGYTF.

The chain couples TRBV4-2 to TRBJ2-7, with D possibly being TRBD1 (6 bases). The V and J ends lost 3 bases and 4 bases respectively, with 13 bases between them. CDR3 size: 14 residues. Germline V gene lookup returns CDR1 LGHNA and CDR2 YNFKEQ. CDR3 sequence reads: CASSHGGLGYEQYF. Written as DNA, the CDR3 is TGTGCCAGCAGCCATGGGGGCCTCGGTTACGAGCAGTACTTC.